Shown below are 5 T cell receptor beta chains from a single sample sequenced in a study of regulatory T cells in long-lasting Graves disease. Through Arm-PCR of CDR3 regions and iRepertoire HTBI primers, TCR beta libraries were built. In TCRdb, the multiplex PCR reads were re-called with MiXCR into one record per CDR3 protein. The sample shows a few hundred thousand distinct CDR3 sequences, approximately 15% of them seen only once. Indicated time point: newly diagnosed GD, antithyroid drugs for less than 3 months. Generation of the TCR library employed RNA extracted from PBMCs. In addition, the sample was reused for a study of T cells in Graves' hyperthyroidism and ophthalmopathy.

Source: peripheral blood mononuclear cells (PBMCs), taken at new diagnosis, from a patient treated with antithyroid drugs. Receptor source: a man aged 30-40 years with Graves disease.

A note on this clonotype: One base away lies a much larger clone, so this may be a sequencing read error. The chain has TRBV2 and TRBJ2-1; D tentatively reads TRBD1 or TRBD2 (5 bases each). The DNA end is more similar to TRBJ2-3, so the J call may be wrong. CDR3 length: 14 residues. From germline, CDR1 is SNHLY and CDR2 FYNNEI. In DNA, the CDR3 is TGTGCCACCTCCAGAGGGGTAGGCGCAGATACGCAGTATTTT. This translates into CATSRGVGADTQYF.

This clonotype has only a few counts. The chain employs TRBV24-1 and TRBJ2-2; D might be TRBD1 or TRBD2, each matching 5 bases. Trimming left V 3 bases short and J 3 bases short, with 16 bases between. This CDR3 has 17 residues. Germline V CDR1 and CDR2: KGHDR, SFDVKD. The CDR3 loop is CATSDPAAGTYTGELFF. The CDR3, as DNA: TGTGCCACCAGTGATCCCGCCGCAGGGACCTACACCGGGGAGCTGTTTTTT.

This clonotype appeared many times. The V and J genes are TRBV27 and TRBJ1-4; 8 nucleotides agree with TRBD1. Germline CDR1 and CDR2: MNHEY and SMNVEV (reference sequence). This CDR3 has 20 residues. V lost 1 base to trimming and J lost 3 bases; unmatched junction nucleotides: 16. The CDR3 coding sequence is TGTGCCAGCAGTTTATTCCCCCTTACCGGAGACAGGGGATCTAATGAAAAACTGTTTTTT. Translating it yields CASSLFPLTGDRGSNEKLFF.

This clonotype occurred many times. The chain combines TRBV2 with TRBJ2-7, with 9 bases aligning to TRBD1. V was clipped by 8 bases and J by 5 bases; unmatched bases: 10. In germline, CDR1 is SNHLY, CDR2 FYNNEI. The CDR3 extends over 14 amino acids. The CDR3 coding sequence is TGTGCCAGCCTAGCCGGGACAGGGAGCCACGAGCAGTACTTC. It encodes CASLAGTGSHEQYF.

This clonotype showed up many times. The rearrangement uses TRBV5-1 and TRBJ1-1, with a tentative D call TRBD1 (5 bases). The CDR3 has 13 residues. V shed 3 bases and J shed 7 bases, with 13 bases lying between them. Per the germline V gene, CDR1 is SGHRS and CDR2 is YFSETQ. As DNA, the CDR3 is TGCGCCAGCAGCTCCGGGGCAAGGAGTGAAGCTTTCTTT. It specifies CASSSGARSEAFF.